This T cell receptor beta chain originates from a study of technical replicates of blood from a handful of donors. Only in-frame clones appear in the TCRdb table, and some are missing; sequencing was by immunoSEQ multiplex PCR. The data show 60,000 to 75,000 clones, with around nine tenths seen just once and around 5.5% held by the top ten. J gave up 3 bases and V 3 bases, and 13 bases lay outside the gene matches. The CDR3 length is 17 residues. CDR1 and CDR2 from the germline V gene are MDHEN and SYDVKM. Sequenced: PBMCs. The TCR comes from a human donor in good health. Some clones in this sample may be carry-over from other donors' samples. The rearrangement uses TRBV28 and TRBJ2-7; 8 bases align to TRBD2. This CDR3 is CASSFELQTSGSYEQYF. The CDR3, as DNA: TGTGCCAGCAGTTTCGAACTCCAAACCAGCGGGAGCTACGAGCAGTACTTC.